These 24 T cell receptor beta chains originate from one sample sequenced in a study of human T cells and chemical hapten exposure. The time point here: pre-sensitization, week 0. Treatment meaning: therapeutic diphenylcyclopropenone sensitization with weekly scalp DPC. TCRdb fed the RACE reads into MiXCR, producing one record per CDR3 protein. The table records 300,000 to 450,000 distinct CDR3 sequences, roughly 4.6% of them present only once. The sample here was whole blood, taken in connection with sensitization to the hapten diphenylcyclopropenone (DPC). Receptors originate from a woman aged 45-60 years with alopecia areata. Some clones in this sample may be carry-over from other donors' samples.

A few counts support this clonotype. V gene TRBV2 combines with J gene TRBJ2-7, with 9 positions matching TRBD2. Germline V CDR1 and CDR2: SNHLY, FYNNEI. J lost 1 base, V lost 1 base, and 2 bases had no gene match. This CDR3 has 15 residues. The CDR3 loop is CASSEELAGSYEQYF. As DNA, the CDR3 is TGTGCCAGCAGTGAAGAGCTAGCGGGATCCTACGAGCAGTACTTC.

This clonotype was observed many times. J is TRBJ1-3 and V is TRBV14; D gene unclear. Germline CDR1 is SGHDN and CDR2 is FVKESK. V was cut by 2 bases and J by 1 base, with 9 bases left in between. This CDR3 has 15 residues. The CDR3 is CASSQSHVSGNTIYF. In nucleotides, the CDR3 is TGTGCCAGCAGCCAAAGTCACGTTTCTGGAAACACCATATATTTT.

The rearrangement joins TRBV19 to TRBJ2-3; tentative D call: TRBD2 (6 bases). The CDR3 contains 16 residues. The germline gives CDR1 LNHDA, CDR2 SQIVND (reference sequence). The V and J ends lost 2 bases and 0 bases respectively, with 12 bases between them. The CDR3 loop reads CASSISASASTDTQYF. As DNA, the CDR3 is TGTGCCAGTAGTATATCGGCTAGCGCAAGCACAGATACGCAGTATTTT.

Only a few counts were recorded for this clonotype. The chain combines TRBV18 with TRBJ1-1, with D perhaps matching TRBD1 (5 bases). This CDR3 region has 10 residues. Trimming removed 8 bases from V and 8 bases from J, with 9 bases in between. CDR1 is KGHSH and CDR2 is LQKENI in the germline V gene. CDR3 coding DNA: TGTGCCAGCGAAGGGGCGGAAGCTTTCTTT. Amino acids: CASEGAEAFF. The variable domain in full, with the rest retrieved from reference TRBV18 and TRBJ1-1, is NAGVMQNPRHLVRRRGQEARLRCSPMKGHSHVYWYRQLPEEGLKFMVYLQKENIIDESGMPKERFSAEFPKEGPSILRIQQVVRGDSAAYFCASEGAEAFFGQGTRLTVV.

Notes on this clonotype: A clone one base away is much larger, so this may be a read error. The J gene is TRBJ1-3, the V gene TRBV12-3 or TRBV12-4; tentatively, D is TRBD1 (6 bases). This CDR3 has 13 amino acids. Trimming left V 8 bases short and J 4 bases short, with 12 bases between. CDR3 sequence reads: CASRWGGGNTIYF. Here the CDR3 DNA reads TGTGCCAGCCGATGGGGGGGCGGAAACACCATATATTTT.

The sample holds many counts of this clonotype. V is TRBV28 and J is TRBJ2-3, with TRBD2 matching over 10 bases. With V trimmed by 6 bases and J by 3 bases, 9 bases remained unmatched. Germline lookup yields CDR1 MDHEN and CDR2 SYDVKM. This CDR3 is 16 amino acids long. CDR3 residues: CASRSLAGAGTDTQYF. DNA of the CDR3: TGTGCCAGCAGATCCCTAGCGGGGGCCGGAACAGATACGCAGTATTTT.

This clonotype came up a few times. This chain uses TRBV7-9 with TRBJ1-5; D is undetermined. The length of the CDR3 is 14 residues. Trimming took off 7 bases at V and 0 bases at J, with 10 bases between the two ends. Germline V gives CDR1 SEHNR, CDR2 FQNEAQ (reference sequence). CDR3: CASMAADSNQPQHF. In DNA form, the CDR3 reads TGTGCCAGCATGGCAGCGGATAGCAATCAGCCCCAGCATTTT.

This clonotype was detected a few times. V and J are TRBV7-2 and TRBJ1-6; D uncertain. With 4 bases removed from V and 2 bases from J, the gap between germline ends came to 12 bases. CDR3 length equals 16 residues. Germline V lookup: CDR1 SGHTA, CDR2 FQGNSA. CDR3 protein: CASSSIRATYNSPLHF. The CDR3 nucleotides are TGTGCCAGCAGCTCCATAAGGGCCACCTATAATTCACCCCTCCACTTT.

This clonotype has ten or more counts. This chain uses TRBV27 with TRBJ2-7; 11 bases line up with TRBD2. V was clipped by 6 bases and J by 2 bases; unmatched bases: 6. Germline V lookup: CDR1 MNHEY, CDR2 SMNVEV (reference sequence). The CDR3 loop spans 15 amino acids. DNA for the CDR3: TGTGCCAGCAGACGCGCGGGACTAGCGGCCTACGAGCAGTACTTC. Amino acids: CASRRAGLAAYEQYF.

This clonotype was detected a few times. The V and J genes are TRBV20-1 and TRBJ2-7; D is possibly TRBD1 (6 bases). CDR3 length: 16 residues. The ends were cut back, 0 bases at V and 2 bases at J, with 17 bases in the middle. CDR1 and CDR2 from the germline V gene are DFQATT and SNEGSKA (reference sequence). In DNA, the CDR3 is TGCAGTGCTAGAGACCCTAACCGGGACACACCCTACGAGCAGTACTTC. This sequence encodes CSARDPNRDTPYEQYF.

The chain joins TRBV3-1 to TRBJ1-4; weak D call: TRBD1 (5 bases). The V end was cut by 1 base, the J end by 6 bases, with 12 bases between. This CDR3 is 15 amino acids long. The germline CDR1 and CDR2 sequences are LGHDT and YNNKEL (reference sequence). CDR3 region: CASSQVRGSYEKLFF. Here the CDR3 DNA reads TGTGCCAGCAGCCAAGTGCGGGGGAGTTATGAAAAACTGTTTTTT.

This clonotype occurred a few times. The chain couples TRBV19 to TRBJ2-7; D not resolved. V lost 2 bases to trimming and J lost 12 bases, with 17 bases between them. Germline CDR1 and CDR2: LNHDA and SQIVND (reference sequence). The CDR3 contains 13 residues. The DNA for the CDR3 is TGTGCCAGTAGTATAACTCGGCACGACGGTTTGTACTTC. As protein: CASSITRHDGLYF.

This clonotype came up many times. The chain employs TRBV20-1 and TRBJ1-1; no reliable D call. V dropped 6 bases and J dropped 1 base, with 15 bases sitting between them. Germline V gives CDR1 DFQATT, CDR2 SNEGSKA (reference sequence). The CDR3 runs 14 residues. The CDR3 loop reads CSASAWRTNTEAFF. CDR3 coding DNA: TGCAGTGCCAGCGCTTGGCGTACGAACACTGAAGCTTTCTTT.

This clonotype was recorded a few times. For the CDR3, the DNA is TGCAGTGCTCTATTCGTGGGGGTTGGCGGGGGGCGTCACACTGAAGCTTTCTTT. The encoded protein is CSALFVGVGGGRHTEAFF. The rearrangement joins TRBV20-1 to TRBJ1-1, with a tentative D call TRBD1 (6 bases). The CDR3 extends over 18 amino acids. The germline V gene encodes CDR1 DFQATT and CDR2 SNEGSKA (reference sequence). Trimming left V 5 bases short and J 3 bases short, with 28 bases between.

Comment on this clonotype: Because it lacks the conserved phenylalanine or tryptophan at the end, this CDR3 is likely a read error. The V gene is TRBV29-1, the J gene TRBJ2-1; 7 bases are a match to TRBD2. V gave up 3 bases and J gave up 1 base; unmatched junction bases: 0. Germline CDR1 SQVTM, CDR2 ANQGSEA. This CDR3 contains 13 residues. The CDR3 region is CSVEGGSYNEQFL. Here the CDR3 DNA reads TGCAGCGTTGAGGGGGGGTCCTACAATGAGCAGTTCCTC.

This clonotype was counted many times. The CDR3, as DNA: TGTGCCAGCAGTCCGTACTCAGGGGCCCGTGAGACCCAGTACTTC. Amino acid sequence: CASSPYSGARETQYF. This chain links TRBV27 with TRBJ2-5; D possibly corresponds to TRBD1 (6 bases). The CDR3 has 15 amino acids. Per germline, CDR1 MNHEY and CDR2 SMNVEV (reference sequence). V was shortened by 5 bases and J by 5 bases, with 18 bases between the two germline ends.

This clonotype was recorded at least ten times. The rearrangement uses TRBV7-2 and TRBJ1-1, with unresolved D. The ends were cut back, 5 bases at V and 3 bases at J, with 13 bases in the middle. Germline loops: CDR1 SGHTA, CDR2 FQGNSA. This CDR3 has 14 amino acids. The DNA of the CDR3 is TGTGCCAGCAGCCTACCCTTAGTGGACACTGAAGCTTTCTTT. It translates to CASSLPLVDTEAFF.

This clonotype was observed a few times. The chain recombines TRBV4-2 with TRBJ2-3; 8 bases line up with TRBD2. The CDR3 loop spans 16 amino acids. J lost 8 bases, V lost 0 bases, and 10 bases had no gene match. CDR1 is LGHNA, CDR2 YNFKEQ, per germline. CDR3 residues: CASSQEAERESLTQYF. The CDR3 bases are TGTGCCAGCAGCCAAGAGGCGGAGCGGGAGTCACTTACGCAGTATTTT.

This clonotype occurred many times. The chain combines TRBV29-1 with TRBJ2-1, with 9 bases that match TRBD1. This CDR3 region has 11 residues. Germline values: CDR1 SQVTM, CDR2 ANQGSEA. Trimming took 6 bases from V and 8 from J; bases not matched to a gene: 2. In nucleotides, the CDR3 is TGCAGCGTGGGACAGGGTTATGAGCAGTTCTTC. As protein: CSVGQGYEQFF.

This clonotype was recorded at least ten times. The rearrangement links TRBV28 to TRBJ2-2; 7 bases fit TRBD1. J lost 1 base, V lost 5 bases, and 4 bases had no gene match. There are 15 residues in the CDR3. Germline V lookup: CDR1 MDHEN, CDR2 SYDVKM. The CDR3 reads CASSRDRENTGELFF. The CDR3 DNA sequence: TGTGCCAGCAGTCGCGACAGGGAGAACACCGGGGAGCTGTTTTTT.

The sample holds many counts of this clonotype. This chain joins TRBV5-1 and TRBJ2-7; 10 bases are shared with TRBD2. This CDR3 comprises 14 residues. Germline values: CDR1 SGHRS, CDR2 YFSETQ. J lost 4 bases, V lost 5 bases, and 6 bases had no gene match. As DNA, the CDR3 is TGCGCCAGCAGGCCGGGACTAGCGTCATACGAGCAGTACTTC. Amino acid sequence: CASRPGLASYEQYF.

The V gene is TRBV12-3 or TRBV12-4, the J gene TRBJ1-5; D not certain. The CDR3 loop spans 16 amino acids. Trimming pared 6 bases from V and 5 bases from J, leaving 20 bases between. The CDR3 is CASRRGGGNKDQPQHF. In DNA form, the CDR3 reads TGTGCCAGCAGAAGAGGAGGAGGCAATAAGGATCAGCCCCAGCATTTT.

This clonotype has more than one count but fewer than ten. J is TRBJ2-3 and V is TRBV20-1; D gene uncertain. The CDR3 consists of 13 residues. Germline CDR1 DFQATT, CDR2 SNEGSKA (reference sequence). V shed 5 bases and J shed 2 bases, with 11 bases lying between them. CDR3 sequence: CSARNGITDTQYF. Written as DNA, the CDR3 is TGCAGTGCTCGAAACGGAATCACAGATACGCAGTATTTT.

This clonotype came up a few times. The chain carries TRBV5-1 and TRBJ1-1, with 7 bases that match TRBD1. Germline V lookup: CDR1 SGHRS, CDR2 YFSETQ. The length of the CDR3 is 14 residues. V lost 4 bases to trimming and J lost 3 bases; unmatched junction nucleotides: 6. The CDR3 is CASSPARGDTEAFF. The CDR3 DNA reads TGCGCCAGCAGCCCCGCCAGGGGGGACACTGAAGCTTTCTTT.